This T cell receptor (beta chain) came from a study of T cell responses to AZD1222 COVID-19 vaccine. Study-wide points: Rises in breadth and depth of Spike-specific TCRs came after two AZD1222 doses.

The method was immunoSEQ multiplex PCR; TCRdb's version includes in-frame clones alone and lacks a portion of them. The data show about 140,000 clones, 86% seen once. The V segment lost 3 bases and the J segment 7 bases; nucleotides outside the gene matches: 5. The CDR3 consists of 14 residues. Germline V gene sequence: CDR1 MNHNS, CDR2 SASEGT. There are a few counts of this clone. What it binds is unknown. The gene calls are TRBV6-1 and TRBJ2-7; TRBD1 matches 11 bases. Sequencing used peripheral blood, obtained 28 days after the second AZD1222 dose. The source of this sequence is an adult who received the AZD1222 COVID-19 vaccine. The CDR3 region has the DNA TGTGCCAGCAGTGAGGGGACAGGGGGAGGAGAGCAGTACTTC. Amino acids: CASSEGTGGGEQYF.